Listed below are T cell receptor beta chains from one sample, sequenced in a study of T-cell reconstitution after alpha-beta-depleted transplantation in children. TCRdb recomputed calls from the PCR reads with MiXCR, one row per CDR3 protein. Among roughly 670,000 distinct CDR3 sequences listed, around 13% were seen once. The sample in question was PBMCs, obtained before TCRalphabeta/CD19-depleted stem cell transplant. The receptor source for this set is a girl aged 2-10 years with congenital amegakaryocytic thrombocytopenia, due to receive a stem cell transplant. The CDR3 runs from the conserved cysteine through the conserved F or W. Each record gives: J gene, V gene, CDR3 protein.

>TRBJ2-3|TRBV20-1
CSAYQEAGRTQYF
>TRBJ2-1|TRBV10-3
CAISRDNEQFF
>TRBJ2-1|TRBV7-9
CASSLAPNPYNEQFF
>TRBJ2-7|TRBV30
CAWSVLREQYF
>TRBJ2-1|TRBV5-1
CASSLIGQGYNEQFF
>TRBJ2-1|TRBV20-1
CSALARHNEQFF
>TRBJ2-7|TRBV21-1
CASSLRSLYEQYF
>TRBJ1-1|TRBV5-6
CASSLANRPEAFF
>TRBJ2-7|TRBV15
CATSRDPPGGFTFYEQYF
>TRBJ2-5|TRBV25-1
CASSEKGETQYF
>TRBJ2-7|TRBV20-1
CSTGQSYEQYF
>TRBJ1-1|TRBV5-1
CASSPGGGFMNTEAFF
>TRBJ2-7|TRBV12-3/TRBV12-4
CASGRPSADYEQYF
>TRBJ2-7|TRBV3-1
CASSQDRLGEQYF
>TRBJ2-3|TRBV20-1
CSARDGGRSTDTQYF
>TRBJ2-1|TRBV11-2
CASSLDLGRGASISYNEQFF
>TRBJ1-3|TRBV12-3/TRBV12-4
CASSLEGHGGSGNTIYF
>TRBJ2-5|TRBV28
CASRTPLGRGTQYF